This T cell receptor beta chain appears in the sequencing data of a study of shared clonotypes between healthy human individuals. Regarding the study as a whole: The researchers took only blood, and tissue repertoires probably look different.

Notes on this clone: Its cognate antigen is unknown.

About 28,000 T cell genomes, or approximately 300 ng DNA, went into replicate PCRs of unsorted PBMC. This table comes from immunoSEQ multiplex PCR, and its TCRdb copy is limited to in-frame clones, with some not included. The table lists under 600,000 clones, 60% to 80% of them singletons. CDR3 size: 14 residues. With 0 bases removed from V and 8 bases from J, the gap between germline ends came to 13 bases. CDR1 and CDR2 (germline): MNHEY, SVGAGI. The rearrangement uses TRBV6-5 and TRBJ1-1; perhaps TRBD1 as D (6 bases). The receptor was isolated from a woman aged 40 to 55 in good health. Some clones in this sample may be carry-over from other donors' samples. Sequenced material: PBMCs. The CDR3 region has the DNA TGTGCCAGCAGTTACTCGGTGGACAGAGTAGAAGCTTTCTTT. Translation: CASSYSVDRVEAFF.